The 13 T cell receptor beta chains below come from one sample, sequenced in a study of T cells in localized non-small cell lung cancer. The protocol was immunoSEQ multiplex PCR, while the TCRdb copy is restricted to in-frame clones and leaves out a portion. Counted here are 60,000 to 85,000 clones, approximately 87% occurring once; the ten biggest clones make up 21%. This material consisted of peripheral blood, taken before any cancer treatment. Every receptor here comes from a male donor at least 60 years old with stage III squamous cell lung carcinoma.

The chain couples TRBV5-1 to TRBJ2-2, with D hard to call. The V and J ends lost 0 bases and 5 bases respectively, with 11 bases between them. Germline V gene sequence: CDR1 SGHRS, CDR2 YFSETQ. This CDR3 region has 15 residues. CDR3 region: CASSLDRVGTGELFF. The CDR3 DNA reads as TGCGCCAGCAGCTTGGATAGGGTTGGGACCGGGGAGCTGTTTTTT.

This clone was counted between two and nine times. The V and J genes are TRBV27 and TRBJ2-5, with D perhaps TRBD2 (5 bases). Germline loops: CDR1 MNHEY, CDR2 SMNVEV (reference sequence). CDR3 size: 12 residues. The V and J ends lost 7 bases and 5 bases respectively, with 11 bases between them. The DNA of the CDR3 is TGTGCCAGCAAGGGAACGGGGGAGACCCAGTACTTC. Protein product: CASKGTGETQYF.

This clone was detected only a few times. The V gene is TRBV6-5, the J gene TRBJ1-1; D perhaps matches TRBD1 (5 bases). The V gene's germline CDR1 is MNHEY and CDR2 SVGAGI. There are 12 residues in the CDR3. The V and J ends lost 6 bases and 11 bases respectively, with 16 bases between them. The DNA of the CDR3 is TGTGCCAGCAGCCCCCAACCAGGGATCGCTTTCTTT. Its translation is CASSPQPGIAFF.

CDR3 in amino acids: CASSQEQGGSGEQFF. The CDR3 DNA follows: TGCGCCAGCAGCCAAGAACAGGGGGGCTCAGGGGAGCAGTTCTTC. The chain combines TRBV4-1 with TRBJ2-1; 8 bases line up with TRBD1. The CDR3 consists of 15 residues. V lost 0 bases to trimming and J lost 10 bases; unmatched junction nucleotides: 8. From germline, CDR1 is MGHRA and CDR2 YSYEKL.

The chain joins TRBV7-9 to TRBJ1-3; D perhaps matches TRBD1 (5 bases). The CDR3 runs to 13 residues. Germline CDR1 reads SEHNR; CDR2 reads FQNEAQ (reference sequence). V lost 8 bases to trimming and J lost 4 bases, with 12 bases between them. This CDR3 reads CASGQGFGNTIYF. The CDR3 DNA reads as TGTGCCAGCGGTCAGGGTTTCGGAAACACCATATATTTT.

The chain has TRBV6-6 and TRBJ2-3, with 7 bases that match TRBD1. The J segment lost 4 bases and the V segment lost 2 bases, leaving 3 bases of the junction unmatched. This CDR3 is 14 amino acids long. CDR1 MNHNY and CDR2 SVGAGI come from the germline V gene (reference sequence). CDR3 DNA sequence: TGTGCCAGCAGTTACGGGACAGTAGCAGATACGCAGTATTTT. This gives the protein CASSYGTVADTQYF.

The V call is TRBV19, the J call TRBJ1-1, with TRBD1 matching 7 bases. The CDR3 sequence is 15 residues long. CDR1 LNHDA and CDR2 SQIVND come from the germline V gene (reference sequence). After removal of 5 bases from V and 4 bases from J, the junction contained 10 bases not matched to a gene. The CDR3 spells CASSWRGLESTEAFF. The CDR3 DNA reads TGTGCCAGTAGTTGGAGGGGGCTGGAGAGCACTGAAGCTTTCTTT.

This clone was picked up one time. The chain combines TRBV6-6 with TRBJ2-2; 11 bases are shared with TRBD1. The CDR3 contains 16 residues. CDR1 and CDR2 (germline): MNHNY, SVGAGI (reference sequence). V lost 8 bases to trimming and J lost 5 bases; unmatched junction nucleotides: 10. CDR3 region: CASSNAGTGGTGELFF. The DNA for the CDR3 is TGTGCCAGCTCGAACGCCGGGACAGGGGGAACCGGGGAGCTGTTTTTT.

This clone showed up just a few times. The rearrangement links TRBV4-3 to TRBJ2-5; a weak D match, TRBD2 (7 bases). The CDR3 is made up of 15 amino acids. Germline assignment: CDR1 LGHNA and CDR2 YSLEER. V was cut by 4 bases and J by 0 bases, with 12 bases left in between. The CDR3 protein is CASSRLGGHQETQYF. CDR3 in DNA: TGCGCCAGCAGCCGTCTCGGGGGGCACCAAGAGACCCAGTACTTC.

V and J are TRBV19 and TRBJ1-1; D is unresolved. V lost 3 bases, J lost 4 bases, and 9 bases lay in between. Germline V gives CDR1 LNHDA, CDR2 SQIVND (reference sequence). The length of the CDR3 is 13 residues. CDR3 residues: CASSMHGITEAFF. The CDR3 DNA is TGTGCCAGTAGTATGCACGGGATCACTGAAGCTTTCTTT.

The chain combines TRBV6-6 with TRBJ2-7, with D perhaps matching TRBD1 or TRBD2 (5 bases each). The germline V gene has CDR1 MNHNY and CDR2 SVGAGI (reference sequence). This CDR3 is built from 13 residues. V was cut by 6 bases and J by 2 bases, with 11 bases left in between. The CDR3 sequence: CASRGDLAYEQYV. The CDR3 DNA is TGTGCCAGCAGGGGGGACCTGGCCTACGAGCAGTACGTC.

The rearrangement uses TRBV11-2 and TRBJ1-4; 9 nucleotides line up with TRBD1. Per germline, CDR1 SGHAT and CDR2 FQNNGV. After removal of 1 base from V and 7 bases from J, the junction contained 4 bases not matched to a gene. The CDR3 loop spans 15 amino acids. Written as DNA, the CDR3 is TGTGCCAGCAGCTTAGGGGGACAGGGTACTGAAAAACTGTTTTTT. Translated: CASSLGGQGTEKLFF.

The chain joins TRBV30 to TRBJ2-7; no firm D call. The CDR3 totals 15 residues. CDR1 and CDR2 from the germline V gene are GTSNPN and SVGIG (reference sequence). With 0 bases removed from V and 5 bases from J, the gap between germline ends came to 17 bases. CDR3 sequence reads: CAWSVPRHRPDEQYF. The CDR3 region has the DNA TGTGCCTGGAGTGTACCCAGACATAGGCCGGACGAGCAGTACTTC.